A single sample gave rise to the 8 T cell receptor beta chains below, sequenced in a study of cytomegalovirus exposure and HLA in healthy donors (dated by TCRdb to the late 2010s). Library creation used the immunoSEQ multiplex PCR assay. A mixture of 60 forward primers for TCR Vbeta segments and 13 reverse primers for TCR Jbeta segments was used in the multiplex PCR. Here the immuneACCESS table is served through TCRdb, limited to in-frame sequences with V and J called. Missing clones are a known gap in these copies; in checked studies unresolved V genes cover under half, and the rest lacks a known reason. The sample contains fewer than 200,000 clones, about four fifths of them found a single time. The top ten clonotypes cover around 4.3% of the sample. The sample was PBMCs. These receptor sequences come from a man between 25 and 39 years old in good health and CMV-seronegative.

This clone was detected a few times. The chain employs TRBV7-9 and TRBJ1-2; weak D call: TRBD1 (5 bases). Germline V lookup: CDR1 SEHNR, CDR2 FQNEAQ (reference sequence). The germline V and J ends were trimmed by 0 bases and 0 bases, with 14 bases remaining between them. The CDR3 is 17 amino acids. CDR3 residues: CASSLALQTAPNYGYTF. DNA of the CDR3: TGTGCCAGCAGCTTAGCGCTTCAGACAGCCCCTAACTATGGCTACACCTTC.

The genes are TRBV7-8 and TRBJ2-3, with 7 bases aligning to TRBD1. Germline lookup yields CDR1 SGHVS and CDR2 FQNEAQ. There are 13 residues in the CDR3. V trimming: 1 base; J trimming: 6 bases; junction bases outside the gene matches: 1. CDR3 residues: CASSLGQGDTQYF. The CDR3 region has the DNA TGTGCCAGCAGCTTAGGACAGGGCGATACGCAGTATTTT.

The chain is built from TRBV5-6 and TRBJ1-1; D call uncertain. V shed 0 bases and J shed 8 bases, with 11 bases lying between them. Germline CDR1 and CDR2: SGHDT and YYEEEE. The CDR3 is 13 residues long. CDR3 sequence reads: CASSLAGFGEAFF. CDR3 in DNA: TGTGCCAGCAGCTTGGCGGGGTTCGGGGAAGCTTTCTTT.

The chain couples TRBV5-1 to TRBJ2-2; 9 nucleotides agree with TRBD2. Germline V gene sequence: CDR1 SGHRS, CDR2 YFSETQ. J was trimmed by 6 bases and V by 3 bases; bases with no gene match: 6. The CDR3 runs to 15 residues. CDR3 bases: TGCGCCAGCAGCTACTGGACTAGCGAGTCCGGGGAGCTGTTTTTT. It yields the protein CASSYWTSESGELFF.

The gene calls are TRBV5-1 and TRBJ2-3, with D tentatively TRBD1 (5 bases). V gave up 6 bases and J gave up 1 base, with 15 bases separating them. This CDR3 comprises 15 residues. Looked up from germline, CDR1 is SGHRS and CDR2 is YFSETQ. For the CDR3, the DNA is TGCGCCAGCACTCCCAGCCAGGGTGGCACAGATACGCAGTATTTT. It is translated as CASTPSQGGTDTQYF.

The chain joins TRBV6-1 to TRBJ2-5; 9 bases line up with TRBD1. The end of the DNA is better explained by TRBJ2-7, so the J call may be wrong. Germline V gene data show CDR1 as MNHNS and CDR2 as SASEGT. The CDR3 extends over 16 amino acids. The CDR3 DNA reads as TGTGCCAGCAGTGAAGCGGAAGGACAGGGGATCGACGAGCAGTACTTC. It yields the protein CASSEAEGQGIDEQYF.

The chain carries TRBV18 and TRBJ2-2; 7 bases agree with TRBD1. CDR1 is KGHSH and CDR2 is LQKENI in the germline V gene. The V and J ends lost 6 bases and 2 bases, in that order; junction bases with no gene match: 9. The CDR3 consists of 16 residues. The CDR3 DNA reads as TGTGCCAGCTCTCAGGAACAGGGGTCAAACACCGGGGAGCTGTTTTTT. Protein sequence: CASSQEQGSNTGELFF. Full variable domain (rest looked up from reference TRBV18 and TRBJ2-2): NAGVMQNPRHLVRRRGQEARLRCSPMKGHSHVYWYRQLPEEGLKFMVYLQKENIIDESGMPKERFSAEFPKEGPSILRIQQVVRGDSAAYFCASSQEQGSNTGELFFGEGSRLTVL.

This rearrangement joins TRBV4-1 to TRBJ1-1, with D unclear. CDR1 and CDR2 (germline): MGHRA, YSYEKL. V was trimmed by 2 bases and J by 6 bases, leaving 16 bases between them. There are 15 residues in the CDR3. For the CDR3, the DNA is TGCGCCAGCAGCCAACCGGCGGCGTCGAGGGCTGAAGCTTTCTTT. Translated, it gives CASSQPAASRAEAFF.